The clone carrying this T cell receptor beta chain has at least ten counts. Antigen: not known. CDR1 is MDHEN and CDR2 is SYDVKM in the germline V gene. The CDR3 runs to 13 residues. The V gene lost 6 bases and the J gene lost 7 bases, with 12 bases spanning the gap. Via MiXCR, TCRdb re-called the RACE reads, giving one row per CDR3 protein. The repertoire holds about 90,000 distinct CDR3 sequences, with under 13% as singletons. Sample time point: patch test 3, about 24 weeks after DPC sensitization. Treatment defined: therapeutic diphenylcyclopropenone sensitization with weekly scalp DPC. Extraction of total RNA was performed on unfractionated whole blood. These data come from a study of human T cells and chemical hapten exposure. Study-wide context: Readings were taken at 6 days from patch tests that had applied 0.01% DPC to the upper back. Study results and limitations: Unchanged with DPC sensitization were TCRs above 1 in 1000 frequency.

Sequences were derived from whole blood, sampled in connection with sensitization to the hapten diphenylcyclopropenone (DPC). The receptor was isolated from a woman aged 25 to 39 with alopecia areata. Some clones in this sample may be carry-over from other donors' samples. The chain combines TRBV28 with TRBJ1-4; D is uncertain. The CDR3 DNA reads as TGTGCCAGCAGGGTACCCATTACTGAAAAACTGTTTTTT. Translating it yields CASRVPITEKLFF.